The next 15 T cell receptor beta chains were all read from a single sample in a study of T cell repertoires in cytomegalovirus infection. In TCRdb, the reads were re-called with MiXCR into one record per CDR3 protein. The sample lists 200,000 to 300,000 distinct CDR3 sequences; over 8% were seen once. Specimen: PBMCs. The receptor set was obtained from a human donor in good health (CMV status not recorded). Some clones in this sample may be carry-over from other donors' samples.

This clonotype has ten or more counts. The CDR3 here is CASSQVRGSEAFF. Written as DNA, the CDR3 is TGTGCCAGCAGCCAAGTTAGGGGTAGTGAAGCTTTCTTT. The chain couples TRBV7-2 to TRBJ1-1; maybe TRBD1 (5 bases). CDR1 and CDR2 from the germline V gene are SGHTA and FQGNSA. Trimming took 5 bases from V and 7 from J, leaving 14 bases between them. This CDR3 is 13 amino acids long.

The chain couples TRBV6-2 or TRBV6-3 to TRBJ2-5, with 7 bases aligning to TRBD2. The ends lost 11 bases at V and 2 bases at J; junction bases unmatched: 14. There are 15 residues in the CDR3. The germline V gene has CDR1 MNHEY and CDR2 SVGEGT. The CDR3 coding sequence is TGTGCCTCTCAAACGGGCGGGGGATCGCAAGAGACCCAGTACTTC. It is translated as CASQTGGGSQETQYF.

The CDR3 reads CASSYVGLAGSYEQYF. The CDR3 nucleotides read TGTGCCAGCAGTTACGTAGGACTAGCGGGGTCCTACGAGCAGTACTTC. The rearrangement uses TRBV6-2 or TRBV6-3 and TRBJ2-7; TRBD2 aligns across 12 bases. This CDR3 spans 16 amino acids. V lost 2 bases to trimming and J lost 1 base; unmatched junction nucleotides: 3. The germline V gene has CDR1 MNHEY and CDR2 SVGEGT.

Ten or more counts support this clonotype. This sequence joins TRBV7-2 and TRBJ2-7; no clear D gene. The germline gives CDR1 SGHTA, CDR2 FQGNSA. The CDR3 runs to 12 residues. V dropped 4 bases and J dropped 0 bases, with 4 bases sitting between them. CDR3 loop: CASSSFSYEQYF. The DNA of the CDR3 is TGTGCCAGCAGCTCGTTCTCCTACGAGCAGTACTTC. Drawing the rest from reference TRBV7-2 and TRBJ2-7, the complete variable domain is GAGVSQSPSNKVTEKGKDVELRCDPISGHTALYWYRQSLGQGLEFLIYFQGNSAPDKSGLPSDRFSAERTGGSVSTLTIQRTQQEDSAVYLCASSSFSYEQYFGPGTRLTVT.

This clonotype occurred many times. The rearrangement joins TRBV20-1 to TRBJ2-7; TRBD2 matches 8 bases. The ends lost 6 bases at V and 3 bases at J; junction bases unmatched: 13. Germline V gives CDR1 DFQATT, CDR2 SNEGSKA (reference sequence). The length of the CDR3 is 15 residues. The CDR3 DNA follows: TGCAGTGCCCTAGAGGGGACTAGTGGCAGCTACGAGCAGTACTTC. Encoded protein: CSALEGTSGSYEQYF.

The sample holds a few counts of this clonotype. V usage is TRBV11-2 and J usage is TRBJ2-4; D not certain. V dropped 6 bases and J dropped 1 base, with 10 bases sitting between them. This CDR3 comprises 14 residues. Germline CDR1 SGHAT, CDR2 FQNNGV. The CDR3 DNA is TGTGCCAGCAGTATATCTGGGGCCAAAAACATTCAGTACTTC. The encoded protein is CASSISGAKNIQYF.

At least ten counts were recorded for this clonotype. The chain joins TRBV7-2 to TRBJ2-3, with TRBD2 identical over 10 bases. J lost 1 base, V lost 1 base, and 5 bases had no gene match. Germline V gene sequence: CDR1 SGHTA, CDR2 FQGNSA. The CDR3 covers 17 residues. The CDR3 nucleotides are TGTGCCAGCAGCTTAGGGGCTAGCGGGAGTGGCACAGATACGCAGTATTTT. It translates to CASSLGASGSGTDTQYF. Full variable domain (remainder filled in from reference TRBV7-2 and TRBJ2-3): GAGVSQSPSNKVTEKGKDVELRCDPISGHTALYWYRQSLGQGLEFLIYFQGNSAPDKSGLPSDRFSAERTGGSVSTLTIQRTQQEDSAVYLCASSLGASGSGTDTQYFGPGTRLTVL.

The chain links TRBV6-5 to TRBJ2-7; 9 bases align to TRBD2. V dropped 0 bases and J dropped 2; count of bases not matched to a gene: 5. Germline V CDR1 and CDR2: MNHEY, SVGAGI. The CDR3 is 16 amino acids. The CDR3 DNA reads TGTGCCAGCAGTTACTCGATAGCGGGAGCCGCCTACGAGCAGTACTTC. Amino acid sequence: CASSYSIAGAAYEQYF.

On this clonotype itself: A much larger clone is a single base away; this may be a read error. The chain has TRBV28 and TRBJ2-7; D may be TRBD1 (6 bases). The CDR3 runs to 15 residues. Germline V lookup: CDR1 MDHEN, CDR2 SYDVKM. The CDR3 here is CASSSRQAATYKQYF. The CDR3 bases are TGTGCCAGCAGCTCTAGACAGGCGGCGACCTACAAGCAGTACTTC.

This clonotype came up many times. This chain uses TRBV7-8 with TRBJ1-1, with 7 bases matching TRBD1. This CDR3 spans 13 amino acids. Trimming removed 4 bases from V and 6 bases from J; junction bases left unmatched: 5. Germline loops: CDR1 SGHVS, CDR2 FQNEAQ. DNA of the CDR3: TGTGCCAGCAGCTACGACAGGGAGGCTGAAGCTTTCTTT. The encoded protein is CASSYDREAEAFF.

This clonotype was seen repeatedly, ten times or more. The rearrangement uses TRBV7-2 and TRBJ1-3; possible D gene TRBD1, 6 bases. Between the trimmed V and J ends, which lost 0 bases and 3 bases, there was a span of 18 bases. Germline values: CDR1 SGHTA, CDR2 FQGNSA. There are 18 residues in the CDR3. The CDR3 reads CASSLAEGGLGIGNTIYF. The CDR3, as DNA: TGTGCCAGCAGCTTAGCTGAGGGGGGCCTCGGGATTGGAAACACCATATATTTT.

At least ten counts were recorded for this clonotype. The chain carries TRBV6-1 and TRBJ2-7, with D perhaps TRBD1 (5 bases). CDR3 length: 16 residues. Germline V lookup: CDR1 MNHNS, CDR2 SASEGT. The V and J ends lost 6 bases and 7 bases respectively, with 25 bases between them. CDR3 sequence: CASSTDFKGAIREQYF. DNA of the CDR3: TGTGCCAGCAGCACCGATTTTAAAGGGGCGATTAGGGAGCAGTACTTC.

This chain connects TRBV2 to TRBJ2-5, with D maybe TRBD1 (6 bases). The length of the CDR3 is 13 residues. Trimming left V 9 bases short and J 2 bases short, with 13 bases between. Germline CDR1 and CDR2: SNHLY and FYNNEI. The CDR3 loop reads CASMWTAQETQYF. In DNA form, the CDR3 reads TGTGCCAGTATGTGGACAGCTCAAGAGACCCAGTACTTC.

In this sample, this clonotype turned up many times. This rearrangement joins TRBV7-2 to TRBJ1-1; no firm D call. The germline gives CDR1 SGHTA, CDR2 FQGNSA. Trimming removed 8 bases from V and 0 bases from J, with 10 bases in between. This CDR3 region has 13 residues. For the CDR3, the DNA is TGTGCCAGCCGAGCGGGTATGAACACTGAAGCTTTCTTT. It translates to CASRAGMNTEAFF.

The gene calls are TRBV6-6 and TRBJ1-4, with 9 bases identical to TRBD1. V lost 0 bases to trimming and J lost 8 bases; unmatched junction nucleotides: 4. CDR3 size: 15 residues. Germline V gives CDR1 MNHNY, CDR2 SVGAGI (reference sequence). The CDR3 DNA follows: TGTGCCAGCAGTTACTCCGGGACAGGGCGGGAAAAACTGTTTTTT. Translation: CASSYSGTGREKLFF.